These 8 T cell receptor beta chains came from one sample sequenced in a study of cytomegalovirus exposure and HLA in healthy donors. PCR primers comprised 60 Vbeta and 13 Jbeta primers. Generated by immunoSEQ multiplex PCR, the TCRdb table keeps only in-frame clones and is missing some. Of approximately 120,000 clones listed, about 84% are singletons. The specimen was PBMCs. The receptors stem from a man aged 40-50 years in good health and CMV-seronegative.

The chain joins TRBV5-1 to TRBJ2-7; no clear D gene. V lost 4 bases and J 4 bases, leaving 15 bases between the germline ends. Per germline, CDR1 SGHRS and CDR2 YFSETQ. The CDR3 has 14 amino acids. In nucleotides, the CDR3 is TGCGCCAGCAGCGGTGGGCCGTCTTCTTACGAGCAGTACTTC. This translates into CASSGGPSSYEQYF.

This chain uses TRBV5-1 with TRBJ2-3; no firm D call. In germline, CDR1 is SGHRS, CDR2 YFSETQ. The V and J ends lost 5 bases and 2 bases respectively, with 6 bases between them. CDR3 length: 12 residues. The CDR3 region has the DNA TGCGCCAGCAGTTTAAACACAGATACGCAGTATTTT. Translated: CASSLNTDTQYF.

V gene TRBV29-1 combines with J gene TRBJ2-7; TRBD2 matches at 7 bases. The CDR3 spans 15 residues. V shed 7 bases, J shed 2 bases, and the junction held 14 bases outside the gene matches. Germline loops: CDR1 SQVTM, CDR2 ANQGSEA. CDR3 sequence: CSAVTWTRGTYEQYF. For the CDR3, the DNA is TGCAGCGCCGTGACCTGGACTAGAGGTACCTACGAGCAGTACTTC.

The rearrangement links TRBV11-2 to TRBJ1-2, with D tentatively TRBD1 (6 bases). The CDR3 runs to 12 residues. From germline, CDR1 is SGHAT and CDR2 FQNNGV. Deletions cut 4 bases from V and 9 bases from J, with 12 bases between. This chain's CDR3 is CASSSYRVSYTF. DNA of the CDR3: TGTGCCAGCAGCTCCTACAGGGTGAGCTACACCTTC.

The chain is built from TRBV5-6 and TRBJ2-7, with 12 bases fitting TRBD1. V lost 3 bases, J lost 4 bases, and 2 bases stayed unmatched. The CDR3 has 14 amino acids. In germline, CDR1 is SGHDT, CDR2 YYEEEE. The CDR3 DNA is TGTGCCAGCAGCTGGGGACAGGGGGCTTACGAGCAGTACTTC. Residues: CASSWGQGAYEQYF.

V usage is TRBV27 and J usage is TRBJ1-2; TRBD1 might be the D (5 bases). This CDR3 spans 13 amino acids. Trimming took off 7 bases at V and 8 bases at J, with 17 bases between the two ends. Per germline, CDR1 MNHEY and CDR2 SMNVEV (reference sequence). The CDR3 sequence is CASMGQGVGGYTF. CDR3 nucleotides: TGTGCCAGCATGGGTCAGGGTGTCGGCGGCTACACCTTC.

This clone came up a few times. This chain links TRBV6-4 with TRBJ1-4; perhaps TRBD1 as D (5 bases). Germline values: CDR1 MRHNA, CDR2 SNTAGT. V lost 6 bases and J 7 bases, leaving 18 bases between the germline ends. The CDR3 extends over 15 amino acids. For the CDR3, the DNA is TGTGCCAGCAGCCCGAATGGAGGGGTTTCTGAAAAACTGTTTTTT. Translated: CASSPNGGVSEKLFF.

This sequence joins TRBV11-2 and TRBJ2-7; perhaps TRBD2 as D (5 bases). This CDR3 has 14 amino acids. The germline V gene has CDR1 SGHAT and CDR2 FQNNGV. V dropped 1 base and J dropped 3 bases, with 10 bases sitting between them. The CDR3 region is CASSLAVGDYEQYF. The CDR3 DNA is TGTGCCAGCAGCTTAGCGGTCGGGGACTACGAGCAGTACTTC.